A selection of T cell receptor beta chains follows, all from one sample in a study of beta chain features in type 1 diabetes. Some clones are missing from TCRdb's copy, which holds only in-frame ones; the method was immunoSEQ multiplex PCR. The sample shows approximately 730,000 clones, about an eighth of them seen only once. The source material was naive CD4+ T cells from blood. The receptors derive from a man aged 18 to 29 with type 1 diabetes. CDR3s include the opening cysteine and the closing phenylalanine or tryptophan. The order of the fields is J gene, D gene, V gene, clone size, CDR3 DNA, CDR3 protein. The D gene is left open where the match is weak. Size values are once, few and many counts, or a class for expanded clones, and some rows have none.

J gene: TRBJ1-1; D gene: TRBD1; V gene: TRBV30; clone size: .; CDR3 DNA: TGTGCCTGGACCAAAGGGGGGACAGGGGCCCGGACTGAAGCTTTCTTT; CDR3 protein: CAWTKGGTGARTEAFF
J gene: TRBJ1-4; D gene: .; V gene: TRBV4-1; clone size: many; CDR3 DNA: TGCGCCAGCAGCCAAACAGGACACGAAAAACTGTTTTTT; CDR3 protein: CASSQTGHEKLFF
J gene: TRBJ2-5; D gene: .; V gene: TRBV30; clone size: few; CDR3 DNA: TGTGCCTGGAGTGTAGGGGGGGAAGAGACCCAGTACTTC; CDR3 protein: CAWSVGGEETQYF
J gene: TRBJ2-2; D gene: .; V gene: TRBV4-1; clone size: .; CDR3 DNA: TGCGCCAGCAGCCAATCAGGGAACACCGGGGAGCTGTTTTTT; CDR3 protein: CASSQSGNTGELFF
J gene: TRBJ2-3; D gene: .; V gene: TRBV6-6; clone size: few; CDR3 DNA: TGTGCCAGCAGGACAGGACTAGGGGAAGGAGATACGCAGTATTTT; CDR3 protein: CASRTGLGEGDTQYF
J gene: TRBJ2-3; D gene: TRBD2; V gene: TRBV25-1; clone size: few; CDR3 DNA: TGTGCCAGCAGCGCACCCCCCAGCGGGGGGCTTGATACGCAGTATTTT; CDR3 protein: CASSAPPSGGLDTQYF
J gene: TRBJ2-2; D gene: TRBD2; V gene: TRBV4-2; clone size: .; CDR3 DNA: TGTGCCAGCAGCCAAATAATTGTGGTAGCGGGGGGTGTAACCGGGGAGCTGTTTTTT; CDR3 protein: CASSQIIVVAGGVTGELFF
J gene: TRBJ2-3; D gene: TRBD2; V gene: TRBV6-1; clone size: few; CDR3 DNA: TGTGCCAGCACTAGCGGGGTCGCGGGGACAGATACGCAGTATTTT; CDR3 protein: CASTSGVAGTDTQYF
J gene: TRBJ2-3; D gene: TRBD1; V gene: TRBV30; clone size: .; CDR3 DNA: TGTGCCTGCTCCGGGACAGGGACGAGAGATACGCAGTATTTT; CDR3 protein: CACSGTGTRDTQYF
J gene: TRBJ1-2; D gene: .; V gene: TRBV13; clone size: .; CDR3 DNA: TGTGCCAGCAGCACCATTGGCTATGGCTACACCTTC; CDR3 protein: CASSTIGYGYTF
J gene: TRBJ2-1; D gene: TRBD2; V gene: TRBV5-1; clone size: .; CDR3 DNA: TGCGCCAGCAGCCAAACCCCACTAGCGGGCTCCTACAATGAGCAGTTCTTC; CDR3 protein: CASSQTPLAGSYNEQFF
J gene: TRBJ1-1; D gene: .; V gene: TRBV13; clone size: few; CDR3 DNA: TGTGCCAGCAGCTTAATATTCGGGGGGAACACTGAAGCTTTCTTT; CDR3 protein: CASSLIFGGNTEAFF
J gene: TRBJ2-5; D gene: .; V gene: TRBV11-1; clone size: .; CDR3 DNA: TGTGCCAGCAGCTTAGGGACAGAACGCGGGGAGACCCAGTACTTC; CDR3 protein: CASSLGTERGETQYF
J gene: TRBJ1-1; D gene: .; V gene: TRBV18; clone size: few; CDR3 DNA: TGTGCCAGCTCATTCGGCCCGAACACTGAAGCTTTCTTT; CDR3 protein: CASSFGPNTEAFF
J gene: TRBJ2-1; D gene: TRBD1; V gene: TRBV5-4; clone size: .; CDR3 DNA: TGTGCCAGCAGCAGACAGGGGCTAGGTGAGCAGTTCTTC; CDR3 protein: CASSRQGLGEQFF
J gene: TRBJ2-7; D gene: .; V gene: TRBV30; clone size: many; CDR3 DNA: TGTGCCTGTGAATTGGGCTACGAGCAGTACTTC; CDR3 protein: CACELGYEQYF
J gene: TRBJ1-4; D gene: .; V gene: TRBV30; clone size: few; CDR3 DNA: TGTGCCTGGAGTCGCGGGGAGGACGAAAAACTGTTTTTT; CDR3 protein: CAWSRGEDEKLFF
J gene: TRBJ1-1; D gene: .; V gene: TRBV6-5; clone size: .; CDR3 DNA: TGTGCCAGCGGGGTACTTATGAACACTGAAGCTTTCTTT; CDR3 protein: CASGVLMNTEAFF
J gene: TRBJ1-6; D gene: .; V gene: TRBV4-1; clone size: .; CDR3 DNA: TGCGCCAGCAGCCAAGAGAGGGGGATGCGCAATTCACCCCTCCACTTT; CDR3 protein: CASSQERGMRNSPLHF
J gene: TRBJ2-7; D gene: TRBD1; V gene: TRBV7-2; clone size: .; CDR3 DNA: TGTGCCAGCAGCCAGGACAGGGGGATGGTGTACGAGCAGTACTTC; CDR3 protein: CASSQDRGMVYEQYF
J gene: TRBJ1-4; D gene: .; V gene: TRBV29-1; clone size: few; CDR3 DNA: TGCAGCGTTGCTGGCGCGGATGAAAAACTGTTTTTT; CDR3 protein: CSVAGADEKLFF
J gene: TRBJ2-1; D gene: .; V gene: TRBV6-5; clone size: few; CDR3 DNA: TGTGCCAGCGGCGGTTCGTACAATGAGCAGTTCTTC; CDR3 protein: CASGGSYNEQFF
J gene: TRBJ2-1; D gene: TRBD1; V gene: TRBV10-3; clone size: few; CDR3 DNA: TGTGCCATCAGTGTGAGCCAGGGGGACAATGAGCAGTTCTTC; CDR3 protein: CAISVSQGDNEQFF
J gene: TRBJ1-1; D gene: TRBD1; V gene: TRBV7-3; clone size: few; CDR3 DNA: TGTGCCAGCAGCACCTTTCAGGGGGCCACTGAAGCTTTCTTT; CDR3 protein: CASSTFQGATEAFF
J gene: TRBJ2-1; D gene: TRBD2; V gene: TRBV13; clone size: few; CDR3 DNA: TGTGCCAGCAGCTCTTCGGGGGGAAGCTCCTACAATGAGCAGTTCTTC; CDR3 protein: CASSSSGGSSYNEQFF
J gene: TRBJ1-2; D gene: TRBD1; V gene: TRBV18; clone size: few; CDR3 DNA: TGTGCCAGCTCACCAACGACAGGGAGCTATGGCTACACCTTC; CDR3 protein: CASSPTTGSYGYTF
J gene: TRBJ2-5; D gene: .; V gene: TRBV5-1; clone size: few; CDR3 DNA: TGCGCCAGCAGCTTGGGAGAGGACGGATGGAAAGAGACCCAGTACTTC; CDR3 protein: CASSLGEDGWKETQYF
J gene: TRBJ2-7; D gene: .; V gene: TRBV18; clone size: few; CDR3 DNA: TGTGCCAGCTCACCAAGCCGGGGGCTGAGCTCCTACGAGCAGTACTTC; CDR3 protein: CASSPSRGLSSYEQYF
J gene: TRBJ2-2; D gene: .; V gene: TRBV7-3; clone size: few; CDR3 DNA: TGTGCCAGCAGCTTACTCGGCGACGGCACCGGGGAGCTGTTTTTT; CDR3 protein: CASSLLGDGTGELFF
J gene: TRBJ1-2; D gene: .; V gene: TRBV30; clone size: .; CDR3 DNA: TGTGCCTGGAGTGTACCCAGGGACTATGGCTACACCTTC; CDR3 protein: CAWSVPRDYGYTF
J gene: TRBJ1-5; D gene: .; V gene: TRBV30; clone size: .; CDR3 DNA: TGTGCCTGGAGTGTAAGAGGAAGCAATCAGCCCCAGCATTTT; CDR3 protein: CAWSVRGSNQPQHF
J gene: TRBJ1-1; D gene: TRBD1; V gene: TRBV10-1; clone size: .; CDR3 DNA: TGCGCCAGCAGGGGACAGGGGATGACTGAAGCTTTCTTT; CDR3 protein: CASRGQGMTEAFF
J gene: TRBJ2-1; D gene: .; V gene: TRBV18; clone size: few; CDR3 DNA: TGTGCCAGCTCACCGGGAGCCGAGGGGAATGAGCAGTTCTTC; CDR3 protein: CASSPGAEGNEQFF
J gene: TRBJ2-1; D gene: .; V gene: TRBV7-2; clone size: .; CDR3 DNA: TGTGCCAGCAGCTTCGCTCTAGTTTCCAATGAGCAGTTCTTC; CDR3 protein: CASSFALVSNEQFF
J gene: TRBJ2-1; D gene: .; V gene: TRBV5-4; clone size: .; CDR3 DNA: TGTGCCAGCAGCTCATGGGGTCAAGTTAAATTCTTC; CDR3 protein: CASSSWGQVKFF
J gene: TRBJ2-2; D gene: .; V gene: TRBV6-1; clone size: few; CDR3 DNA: TGTGCCAGCAGTGACCAGTACACCGGGGAGCTGTTTTTT; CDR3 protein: CASSDQYTGELFF
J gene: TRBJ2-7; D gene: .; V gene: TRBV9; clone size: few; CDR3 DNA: TGTGCCAGCAGCGTAGGTTCAGGCACCTACTACGAGCAGTACTTC; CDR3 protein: CASSVGSGTYYEQYF
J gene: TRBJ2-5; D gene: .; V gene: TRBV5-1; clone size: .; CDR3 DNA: TGCGCCAGCATTGGCGGAGAAGAGACCCAGTACTTC; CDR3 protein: CASIGGEETQYF
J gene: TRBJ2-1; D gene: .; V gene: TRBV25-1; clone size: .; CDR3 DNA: TGTGCCAGCAGTGATGCGGGGAGATACAATGAGCAGTTCTTC; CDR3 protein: CASSDAGRYNEQFF
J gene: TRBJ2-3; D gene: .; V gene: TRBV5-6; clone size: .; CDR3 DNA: TGTGCCAGCAGCTTAAACACAGATACGCAGTATTTT; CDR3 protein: CASSLNTDTQYF
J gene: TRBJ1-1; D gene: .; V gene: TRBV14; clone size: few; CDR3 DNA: TGTGCCAGCAGCTCCTTGGTGGGCTCGGGGACTGAAGCTTTCTTT; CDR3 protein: CASSSLVGSGTEAFF
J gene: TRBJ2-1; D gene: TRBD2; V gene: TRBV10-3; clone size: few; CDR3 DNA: TGTGCCATCACTCCAGGACTAGCTGGTTACAATGAGCAGTTCTTC; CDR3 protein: CAITPGLAGYNEQFF